This is a list of T cell receptor beta chains from one sample in a study of graft-versus-host responses after intestinal transplantation. TCRdb's table, derived via immunoSEQ multiplex PCR, lists solely in-frame clones and lacks some. The data show about 97,000 clones, 80% to 95% seen once. Sequenced material: PBMCs, taken roughly 410 days after intestinal transplant. These receptors originate from a human patient who received an intestinal transplant, so some T cells may come from the graft donor. CDR3s include the opening cysteine and the closing phenylalanine or tryptophan. The D gene is left open where the match is weak. Part of the rows lack a size; the others show once, few, many or a class for expanded clones.

v_gene	len	d_gene	abundance	j_gene	CDR3nt	CDR3aa
TRBV6-6	13	.	.	TRBJ1-1	TGTGCCAGCAGGCAACACGAAAAACCAGAAGCTTTCTTT	CASRQHEKPEAFF
TRBV6-1	13	.	.	TRBJ2-7	TGTGCCAGCTCGACCCTTGGGACCTACGAGCAGTACTTC	CASSTLGTYEQYF
TRBV7-9	14	.	.	TRBJ1-3	TGTGCCAGCAGCCCGACCTCCTCTGGAAACACCATATATTTT	CASSPTSSGNTIYF
TRBV13	16	TRBD1	.	TRBJ1-2	TGTGCCAGCAGCTTAGGGAGGGACAGGGGGGCGCGGGGCTACACCTTC	CASSLGRDRGARGYTF
TRBV5-4	17	.	.	TRBJ2-3	TGTGCCAGCAGGGCGGCTTGGGTGGCAGGGTGCCCAGATACGCAGTATTTT	CASRAAWVAGCPDTQYF
TRBV6-5	15	TRBD1	once	TRBJ2-7	TGTGCCAGCAGCTATTGGACAGGGGGCGAGTACGAGCAGTACTTC	CASSYWTGGEYEQYF
TRBV7-7	14	.	.	TRBJ2-3	TGTGCTAGCAGCCCAGGGACTAGCACAGATACGCAGTATTTT	CASSPGTSTDTQYF
TRBV9	15	.	.	TRBJ2-2	TGTGCCAGCAGCTACTCGACAGGCAACACCGGGGAGCTGTTTTTT	CASSYSTGNTGELFF
TRBV6-1	14	.	.	TRBJ2-3	TGTGCCAGCAGTGAAGCGCTTAAGGGGGATACGCAGTATTTT	CASSEALKGDTQYF
TRBV7-9	15	TRBD1	.	TRBJ2-5	TGTGCCAGCAGCTTAGGGGTTGGGACAGAAGAGACCCAGTACTTC	CASSLGVGTEETQYF
TRBV21-1	18	.	few	TRBJ1-1	TGTGCCAGCAGCAAAGCCCCGGGACAGGGGGCGAGTGGGACTGAAGCTTTCTTT	CASSKAPGQGASGTEAFF
TRBV2	15	TRBD2	.	TRBJ2-2	TGTGCCAGCACGAGATTTGGGGGGGACACCGGGGAGCTGTTTTTT	CASTRFGGDTGELFF
TRBV15	11	.	.	TRBJ2-5	TGTGCCACCAGCAGAGGAGAGACCCAGTACTTC	CATSRGETQYF
TRBV7-3	14	.	.	TRBJ2-7	TGTGCCAGCAGCGTGGGGGGAGGCCCATCCGAGCAGTACTTC	CASSVGGGPSEQYF
TRBV9	15	.	.	TRBJ2-7	TGTGCCAGCAGCGTAGCTGGCGAAACGACCTACGAGCAGTACTTC	CASSVAGETTYEQYF
TRBV5-1	13	.	once	TRBJ2-7	TGCGCCAGCAGTCGGGACACCCCTGCCGAGCAGTACTTC	CASSRDTPAEQYF
TRBV5-8	18	TRBD1	.	TRBJ1-4	TGTGCCAGCAGCTCGGGACAGGGGGAGTTTGCAACTAATGAAAAACTGTTTTTT	CASSSGQGEFATNEKLFF
TRBV5-1	15	.	.	TRBJ1-5	TGCGCCAGCAGCTTCGAAGGGTTCTCCCATCAGCCCCAGCATTTT	CASSFEGFSHQPQHF
TRBV7-8	15	.	few	TRBJ1-4	TGTGCCAGCAGCCCCACCGTGGGGGGGAACGAAAAACTGTTTTTT	CASSPTVGGNEKLFF
TRBV7-9	15	.	.	TRBJ1-1	TGTGCCAGCAGTCAAGGTCAATGGTCGGCCACTGAAGCTTTCTTT	CASSQGQWSATEAFF
TRBV6-1	13	.	.	TRBJ2-1	TGTGCCAGCAGTGAGGAGGGGGTCAATGAGCAGTTCTTC	CASSEEGVNEQFF
TRBV7-5	16	.	.	TRBJ2-5	TGTGCCAGAAGCTTAGTATCGGGGCGGGGGAACGAGACCCAGTACTTC	CARSLVSGRGNETQYF
TRBV7-9	12	TRBD1	few	TRBJ1-1	TGTGCCAGCAGCTTAGGGGACAGAGAAGCTTTCTTT	CASSLGDREAFF
TRBV6-5	14	.	.	TRBJ1-5	TGTGCCAGCCCCAATGGGGGGCGCAATCAGCCCCAGCATTTT	CASPNGGRNQPQHF
TRBV6-5	14	.	.	TRBJ1-1	TGTGCCAGCAGTTACTCGATCGGCGTCACTGAAGCTTTCTTT	CASSYSIGVTEAFF
TRBV6-6	13	.	.	TRBJ2-2	TGTGCCAGCAGCCACGTAGGCACCGGGGAGCTGTTTTTT	CASSHVGTGELFF
TRBV7-3	15	.	.	TRBJ1-4	TGTGCCAGCAGCTTAAGTGGGGGGCCAGGAGAAAAACTGTTTTTT	CASSLSGGPGEKLFF
TRBV27	14	TRBD1	few	TRBJ2-1	TGTGCCAGCAGTTTGGTCAGGGGGTTTCTAGAGCAGTTCTTC	CASSLVRGFLEQFF
TRBV19	13	.	.	TRBJ2-1	TGTGCCAGTAGAACCACAGGCCGCAATGAGCAGTTCTTC	CASRTTGRNEQFF
TRBV10-3	13	.	.	TRBJ2-2	TGTGCCATCAGTGACGGGTTTCTCGGGGAGCTGTTTTTT	CAISDGFLGELFF
TRBV7-8	14	.	.	TRBJ2-5	TGTGCCAGCAGCTTAGGCGCGGGGAGAGAGACCCAGTACTTC	CASSLGAGRETQYF
TRBV11-2	10	.	.	TRBJ2-1	TGTGCCAGCAGCTCGCATTCGGAGTTCTTC	CASSSHSEFF
TRBV5-1	15	.	.	TRBJ2-1	TGCGCCAGCAGCTTCGGGGACCCGGGGGTCAATGAGCAGTTCTTC	CASSFGDPGVNEQFF
TRBV7-2	16	.	.	TRBJ2-2	TGTGCCAGCAGCTTAGGGCCCTACGCGAACACCGGGGAGCTGTTTTTT	CASSLGPYANTGELFF
TRBV7-7	13	TRBD1	.	TRBJ2-7	TGTGCTAGCAGCTTAGACAGGGACCTCGAGCAGTACTTC	CASSLDRDLEQYF
TRBV6-5	15	.	.	TRBJ1-3	TGTGCCAGCAGCTTCTCCCCAACCTCTGGAAACACCATATATTTT	CASSFSPTSGNTIYF
TRBV5-1	15	.	.	TRBJ2-7	TGCGCCAGCAGCTTGGAGGGAACAGGGAGTAGAGAGCAGTACTTC	CASSLEGTGSREQYF
TRBV2	15	.	.	TRBJ2-7	TGTGCCAGCAGTCGCGACCAGGGGCCTGGCTACGAGCAGTACTTC	CASSRDQGPGYEQYF
TRBV13	14	TRBD1	.	TRBJ1-2	TGTGCCAGCAGCTCAGGGGGACACAACTATGGCTACACCTTC	CASSSGGHNYGYTF
TRBV5-8	15	TRBD2	.	TRBJ2-3	TGTGCCAGCAGCCCCGGACTAGCGGGCACAGATACGCAGTATTTT	CASSPGLAGTDTQYF
TRBV19	15	.	.	TRBJ2-1	TGTGCCACAGATAACGGGATGGCGGCCTACAATGAGCAGTTCTTC	CATDNGMAAYNEQFF
TRBV6-6	15	TRBD1	.	TRBJ1-2	TGTGCCAGCAGTTACCGGACAGGAGCTAACTATGGCTACACCTTC	CASSYRTGANYGYTF
TRBV19	14	.	.	TRBJ2-7	TGTGCCAGTAGTCCCCGGACGGAACACTACGAGCAGTACTTC	CASSPRTEHYEQYF
TRBV11-2	16	.	.	TRBJ2-7	TGTGCCAGCAGCTTGTCCTTTGACACAGGGATCTACGAGCAGTACTTC	CASSLSFDTGIYEQYF
TRBV7-2	15	.	few	TRBJ1-2	TGTGCCAGCAGCTTAGCCACAGGGTCCCGGGGTGGCTACACCTTC	CASSLATGSRGGYTF
TRBV11-2	16	.	.	TRBJ1-4	TGTGCCAGCAGCCTTCCGCTCCGACAGACTAATGAAAAACTGTTTTTT	CASSLPLRQTNEKLFF
TRBV11-2	10	.	.	TRBJ2-1	TGTGCCAGCAGTCACAATGAGCAGTTCTTC	CASSHNEQFF
TRBV9	15	.	.	TRBJ2-1	TGTGCCAGCAGCGTAGGGACGGAGTGGTACAATGAGCAGTTCTTC	CASSVGTEWYNEQFF
TRBV29-1	14	TRBD1	.	TRBJ2-7	TGCAGCGCCCGGGACAGGATAAACCCATACGAGCAGTACTTC	CSARDRINPYEQYF
TRBV10-3	14	TRBD1	.	TRBJ1-4	TGTGCCATCAGGGGACAGGGGACTAATGAAAAACTGTTTTTT	CAIRGQGTNEKLFF
TRBV7-9	15	TRBD2	.	TRBJ2-1	TGTGCCAGCAGCGCCCTAGCGGGGGGATACAATGAGCAGTTCTTC	CASSALAGGYNEQFF
TRBV18	15	TRBD1	.	TRBJ2-7	TGTGCCAGCTCACCGACAGGGTTCAGCTCCTACGAGCAGTACTTC	CASSPTGFSSYEQYF
TRBV10-3	17	.	few	TRBJ1-2	TGTGCCATCAGAGGTAGCGCGGACAGCCGAAGAAACTATGGCTACACCTTC	CAIRGSADSRRNYGYTF